This T cell receptor beta chain was recovered during a study of beta chain features in type 1 diabetes. Whole-study results and caveats: For Type 1 diabetes patients, all four CD4+ subsets carried TCRB CDR3s that were moderately but significantly shorter.

Expressed TCRB transcripts were sequenced, since all the RNA that had been isolated was reverse transcribed. Sequencing used immunoSEQ multiplex PCR; TCRdb keeps in-frame clones, though not all of them. The data contain about 650,000 clones, around an eighth of them singletons. A few counts support this clone. As yet, its antigen is unknown. This CDR3 spans 17 amino acids. Looked up from germline, CDR1 is SGHDN and CDR2 is FVKESK. With V trimmed by 0 bases and J by 2 bases, 8 bases remained unmatched. This receptor was taken from a man aged 25 to 40 with type 1 diabetes. V and J are TRBV14 and TRBJ2-3; 7 bases are shared with TRBD2. Specimen: naive CD4+ T cells from blood. DNA for the CDR3: TGTGCCAGCAGCCAAGATTGGGGGGGGACTACCACAGATACGCAGTATTTT. Its translation is CASSQDWGGTTTDTQYF.